Listed below are T cell receptor beta chains from one sample, sequenced in a study of shared clonotypes between healthy human individuals. Sequencing used immunoSEQ multiplex PCR; TCRdb keeps in-frame clones, though not all of them. This sample has about 2,200,000 clones, with roughly 91% found just once. The sample taken for sequencing was naive CD8+ T cells from PBMCs. Receptors originate from a man aged 18-30 years in good health. Some clones in this sample may be carry-over from other donors' samples. Both conserved end residues are part of each CDR3. The D gene is left open where the match is weak. Part of the rows lack a size; the others show once, few, many or a class for expanded clones.

cdr3_length clone_size j_call d_call v_call cdr3_aa cdr3_nt
16 once TRBJ2-7 - TRBV6-1 CASSAPVELTDYEQYF TGTGCCAGCAGTGCTCCGGTAGAGCTAACTGACTACGAGCAGTACTTC
14 - TRBJ2-1 - TRBV19 CASSIGDFYNEQFF TGTGCCAGTAGTATAGGGGACTTTTACAATGAGCAGTTCTTC
13 - TRBJ1-2 - TRBV28 CASSNPPAYGYTF TGTGCCAGCAGTAACCCCCCGGCATATGGCTACACCTTC
14 - TRBJ1-1 - TRBV7-9 CASLSGPPNTEAFF TGTGCCAGCCTTTCAGGGCCACCGAACACTGAAGCTTTCTTT
14 - TRBJ2-1 - TRBV7-3 CASSYKVGYNEQFF TGTGCCAGCAGCTATAAGGTCGGATACAATGAGCAGTTCTTC
13 - TRBJ1-2 TRBD1 TRBV7-2 CASVTGAKGGYTF TGTGCCAGCGTAACAGGGGCGAAAGGAGGCTACACCTTC
12 - TRBJ1-1 - TRBV2 CASSGRALEAFF TGTGCCAGCAGTGGCCGAGCTCTTGAAGCTTTCTTT
16 - TRBJ2-7 - TRBV27 CASSFGLGQLVYEQYF TGTGCCAGCAGTTTTGGTCTCGGGCAGCTGGTCTACGAGCAGTACTTC
14 - TRBJ1-2 - TRBV28 CASSPDRELGGYTF TGTGCCAGCAGTCCGGACCGAGAGTTGGGTGGCTACACCTTC
11 - TRBJ2-7 - TRBV28 CASSFGYEQYF TGTGCCAGCAGTTTTGGGTACGAGCAGTACTTC
15 - TRBJ2-7 - TRBV6-5 CASSQDRTGYYEQYF TGTGCCAGCAGTCAGGACCGAACTGGCTACTACGAGCAGTACTTC
16 - TRBJ1-5 - TRBV7-2 CASSLPLWGSGQPQHF TGTGCCAGCAGCTTGCCCCTATGGGGGTCTGGTCAGCCCCAGCATTTT
16 - TRBJ2-1 TRBD2 TRBV27 CASSLRLAGQYNEQFF TGTGCCAGCAGTTTACGGCTAGCGGGCCAATACAATGAGCAGTTCTTC
11 - TRBJ2-5 - TRBV15 CATSLGRDQYF TGTGCCACCAGCCTCGGGAGAGACCAGTACTTC
15 once TRBJ2-5 TRBD1 TRBV28 CASSPGTGFQETQYF TGTGCCAGCAGCCCCGGGACAGGGTTTCAAGAGACCCAGTACTTC
14 - TRBJ2-5 - TRBV14 CASSQTGRGGTQYF TGTGCCAGCAGCCAGACAGGACGCGGAGGGACCCAGTACTTC
16 - TRBJ2-2 - TRBV5-6 CASSLEVGGNTGELFF TGTGCCAGCAGCTTGGAGGTAGGGGGGAACACCGGGGAGCTGTTTTTT
14 - TRBJ2-2 TRBD1 TRBV7-2 CASRDRGRPGELFF TGTGCCAGCAGGGACAGGGGGCGCCCCGGGGAGCTGTTTTTT
15 - TRBJ2-5 TRBD1 TRBV9 CASSFGQALGETQYF TGTGCCAGCAGCTTCGGACAGGCTTTGGGGGAGACCCAGTACTTC
14 - TRBJ2-7 - TRBV27 CASRPLDTSYEQYF TGTGCCAGCAGGCCTTTAGATACCTCCTACGAGCAGTACTTC
17 - TRBJ2-6 - TRBV19 CASSIPTGQTGANVLTF TGTGCCAGTAGTATCCCCACCGGACAGACTGGGGCCAACGTCCTGACTTTC
14 - TRBJ2-7 - TRBV13 CASSPGLSTYEQYF TGTGCCAGCAGCCCGGGCCTGTCCACCTACGAGCAGTACTTC
16 - TRBJ2-1 - TRBV5-1 CASSSRQESSYNEQFF TGCGCCAGCAGCTCGAGACAGGAGAGCTCCTACAATGAGCAGTTCTTC
14 - TRBJ1-1 - TRBV11-2 CASMGEDGNTEAFF TGTGCCAGCATGGGAGAGGACGGAAACACTGAAGCTTTCTTT
19 - TRBJ2-5 TRBD2 TRBV27 CASSLSVRLAGGGRETQYF TGTGCCAGCAGTTTATCCGTACGGCTAGCGGGAGGAGGAAGAGAGACCCAGTACTTC
14 - TRBJ2-2 - TRBV7-3 CASSLSGPGGELFF TGTGCCAGCAGCTTATCGGGGCCGGGCGGGGAGCTGTTTTTT
15 - TRBJ1-4 - TRBV25-1 CASSEGRSYNEKLFF TGTGCCAGCAGTGAAGGACGGTCTTACAATGAAAAACTGTTTTTT
13 - TRBJ1-2 - TRBV11-2 CASSTWSSYGYTF TGTGCCAGCAGCACCTGGAGCTCCTATGGCTACACCTTC
13 - TRBJ2-7 - TRBV14 CASSQRRKAEQYF TGTGCCAGCAGCCAAAGGAGGAAGGCAGAGCAGTACTTC
15 - TRBJ1-1 - TRBV9 CASSVATGIHTEAFF TGTGCCAGCAGCGTAGCTACAGGAATACACACTGAAGCTTTCTTT
16 - TRBJ2-1 TRBD2 TRBV13 CASSISGTFSYNEQFF TGTGCCAGCAGCATTAGCGGGACATTCTCCTACAATGAGCAGTTCTTC
13 - TRBJ2-1 - TRBV7-9 CASSPTNYNEQFF TGTGCCAGCAGCCCCACGAATTACAATGAGCAGTTCTTC